This T cell receptor (beta chain) emerged from a study of blood T cell repertoires in COVID-19. Study-level information: Acute and convalescent COVID-19 samples came from the United States, Italy and Spain. Sample material is recorded as cDNA or gDNA derived from T cells, B-cell-depleted T cells, or PBMCs.

Source study methods: It was from reference gene primer amplification that nucleated cell counts were estimated. Libraries were prepared by immunoSEQ multiplex PCR; TCRdb keeps only in-frame clonotypes and omits some of them. The V and J calls and the clone size are those of that table, but D and trimming were determined from the DNA. This sample carries some 380,000 clones, around 84% of them seen once, and the ten largest clones take more than 1%. This clone has more than one count but fewer than ten. The CDR3 is 14 residues long. Germline V lookup: CDR1 SGHVS, CDR2 FQNEAQ. V lost 6 bases, J lost 4 bases, and 12 bases lay in between.

The sample consisted of peripheral blood. This chain connects TRBV7-8 to TRBJ1-4, with D unresolved. This clonotype was sampled from a human donor with acute or convalescent COVID-19. The donor label of this sample is uncertain. CDR3 sequence: CASSRWGVNEKLFF. In DNA form, the CDR3 reads TGTGCCAGCAGTCGGTGGGGAGTTAATGAAAAACTGTTTTTT.